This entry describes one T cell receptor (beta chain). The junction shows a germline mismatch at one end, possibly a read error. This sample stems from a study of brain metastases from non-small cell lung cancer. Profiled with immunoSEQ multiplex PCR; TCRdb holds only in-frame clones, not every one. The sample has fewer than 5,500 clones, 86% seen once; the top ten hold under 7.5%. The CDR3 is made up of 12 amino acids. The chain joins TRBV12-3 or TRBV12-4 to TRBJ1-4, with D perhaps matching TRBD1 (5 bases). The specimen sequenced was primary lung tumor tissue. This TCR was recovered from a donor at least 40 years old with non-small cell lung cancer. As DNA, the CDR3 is TGTGCCAGCAGTTTTTCTAGTGAGGGGCTCCTTTTT. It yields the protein CASSFSSEGLLF.